The 5 T cell receptor beta chains in this list originate from one sample, sequenced in a study of breast tumors, draining lymph nodes, adjacent tissues. Samples came from axillary lymph nodes draining the breast cancer. From the multiplex PCR reads, TCRdb called clonotypes with MiXCR, one entry per CDR3 protein. The sample lists fewer than 150,000 distinct CDR3 sequences, 21% occurring once. Sequencing was performed on axillary lymph node tissue. Every receptor here comes from a female donor with breast cancer. Some clones in this sample may be carry-over from other donors' samples.

This clonotype was seen many times. This sequence joins TRBV28 and TRBJ2-7; D gene uncertain. Germline CDR1 is MDHEN and CDR2 is SYDVKM. This CDR3 comprises 12 residues. V gave up 8 bases and J gave up 7 bases, with 15 bases separating them. CDR3 residues: CASEEPLGEQYF. In DNA, the CDR3 is TGTGCCAGCGAGGAGCCCCTCGGGGAGCAGTACTTC.

This clonotype showed up many times. The chain joins TRBV7-8 to TRBJ2-7, with D perhaps matching TRBD2 (5 bases). The germline V gene encodes CDR1 SGHVS and CDR2 FQNEAQ. V was pared by 2 bases and J by 0 bases, with 11 bases between. This CDR3 has 15 amino acids. CDR3: CASSLRGIHSYEQYF. In DNA form, the CDR3 reads TGTGCCAGCAGCTTACGAGGGATCCACTCCTACGAGCAGTACTTC.

This clonotype was counted ten times or more. This chain links TRBV7-8 with TRBJ2-7; 8 positions agree with TRBD2. CDR1 and CDR2 from the germline V gene are SGHVS and FQNEAQ. The CDR3 is made up of 14 amino acids. V shed 5 bases and J 4 bases; nucleotides not matched to a gene: 7. CDR3: CASSLLAGGYEQYF. Here the CDR3 DNA reads TGTGCCAGCAGCCTTCTTGCGGGAGGTTACGAGCAGTACTTC.

This clonotype was found many times. The chain links TRBV20-1 to TRBJ2-1; 7 bases are a match to TRBD1. This CDR3 contains 15 residues. The germline V gene encodes CDR1 DFQATT and CDR2 SNEGSKA (reference sequence). With V trimmed by 5 bases and J by 4 bases, 11 bases remained unmatched. CDR3 DNA: TGCAGTGCTCGTTTCCCGGGACAGATTTACAATGAGCAGTTCTTC. Its translation: CSARFPGQIYNEQFF.

On this clonotype itself: This clone may be a read error of a much larger clone one base away. The J gene is TRBJ2-7, the V gene TRBV3-1; TRBD1 is a possible D gene (6 bases). The CDR3 has 14 amino acids. Germline loops: CDR1 LGHDT, CDR2 YNNKEL (reference sequence). CDR3 coding DNA: TGTGCCGGCAGCCCCTCTCAGGGGCCCTACGAGCAGTACTTC. It is translated as CAGSPSQGPYEQYF.